This T cell receptor beta chain was sequenced for a study of T cells after yellow fever vaccination. Study-wide results and caveats: The secondary T-cell response peaked on day 5, not day 15, but was weaker. Repertoires obtained by FACS sorting could include abundant clonotypes that entered as contaminants from the bulk population.

V dropped 5 bases and J dropped 6 bases, with 10 bases sitting between them. In germline, CDR1 is KGHDR, CDR2 SFDVKD. This CDR3 spans 13 amino acids. Universal primer sites and UMIs were introduced during 5'RACE template-switching synthesis of TCR cDNA. TCRdb fed the 5' RACE reads into MiXCR, producing one record per CDR3 protein. The sample has 200,000 to 250,000 distinct CDR3 sequences, around 7% seen once. This clonotype was counted many times. As yet, its antigen is unknown. The gene calls are TRBV24-1 and TRBJ2-1, with a weak D call TRBD2 (5 bases). This specimen consisted of CD4+ T cells sorted from PBMCs, obtained 15 days after the yellow fever booster vaccination. This clonotype was sampled from a man between 25 and 39 years old who received the YFV17D yellow fever vaccine. The CDR3 region has the DNA TGTGCCACCAGTGGAGGGAAGGGCAATGAGCAGTTCTTC. It is translated as CATSGGKGNEQFF.